These 5 T cell receptor beta chains came from one sample sequenced in a study of OX40 agonist ivuxolimab in advanced cancers. Using immunoSEQ multiplex PCR, the repertoire was profiled, and TCRdb retains in-frame clones only, with some absent. The table includes approximately 16,000 clones, 86% detected once. The input for sequencing was CD4+ or CD8+ T cells sorted from blood, taken in a trial of the OX40 agonist ivuxolimab. The origin of the receptors is an adult with an advanced solid tumor such as melanoma, head and neck, liver or kidney cancer.

This sequence joins TRBV28 and TRBJ1-2, with 8 positions matching TRBD1. Germline V gene data show CDR1 as MDHEN and CDR2 as SYDVKM. The CDR3 sequence is 16 residues long. V shed 4 bases and J 7 bases; nucleotides not matched to a gene: 14. The CDR3 protein is CASSSPSQGARAGYTF. The CDR3 DNA reads as TGTGCCAGCAGTTCCCCCTCCCAGGGGGCGCGAGCTGGCTACACCTTC.

The CDR3 sequence: CASSINRGLYNSPLHF. For the CDR3, the DNA is TGTGCCAGCAGTATCAACAGGGGCCTTTATAATTCACCCCTCCACTTT. The rearrangement links TRBV27 to TRBJ1-6; 7 bases map to TRBD1. Germline V CDR1 and CDR2: MNHEY, SMNVEV (reference sequence). Trimming removed 5 bases from V and 4 bases from J; junction bases left unmatched: 8. This CDR3 has 16 amino acids.

Of note for this clone: Germline is not matched at one junction end, which may reflect a read error. The chain combines TRBV19 with TRBJ1-2; perhaps TRBD1 as D (6 bases). Germline assignment: CDR1 LNHDA and CDR2 SQIVND (reference sequence). The CDR3 runs 15 residues. The CDR3 region is CASSPTGQSNYGHTF. The CDR3 DNA sequence: TGTGCCAGTAGTCCCACGGGACAAAGTAACTATGGCCACACCTTC.

This clone was counted between two and nine times. The chain combines TRBV7-3 with TRBJ2-7; D is uncertain. Trimming took 1 base from V and 3 from J, leaving 1 base between them. This CDR3 spans 11 amino acids. CDR1 is SGHTA and CDR2 is FQGTGA in the germline V gene. The CDR3 is CASSLNYEQYF. The DNA of the CDR3 is TGTGCCAGCAGCTTAAACTACGAGCAGTACTTC. The full variable domain, in which reference TRBV7-3 and TRBJ2-7 provide the parts outside the CDR3, is GAGVSQTPSNKVTEKGKYVELRCDPISGHTALYWYRQSLGQGPEFLIYFQGTGAADDSGLPNDRFFAVRPEGSVSTLKIQRTERGDSAVYLCASSLNYEQYFGPGTRLTVT.

The chain combines TRBV7-5 with TRBJ2-7; the D call TRBD2 from the table was never checked on the DNA. TRBV7-5 is a known pseudogene. CDR3 length equals 17 residues. The CDR3 protein is CVRSPTALAEHPYEQYF. CDR3 in DNA: TGTGTCAGAAGCCCGACAGCACTAGCGGAGCATCCCTACGAGCAGTACTTC.